The 15 T cell receptor beta chains presented below share a single source sample, sequenced in a study of blood T cells in healthy people across ages. A second 7 to 11 cycle PCR used barcoded and J-beta primers. TCRdb itself ran the 5' RACE reads through MiXCR, one entry per CDR3 protein. The sample includes 600,000 to 850,000 distinct CDR3 sequences, more than 40% of them seen just once. The material sequenced was blood. All receptors derive from a woman aged 55 to 70 in good health.

This clonotype was detected a few times. The chain uses TRBV20-1 and TRBJ2-7, with D tentatively TRBD2 (5 bases). CDR1 DFQATT and CDR2 SNEGSKA come from the germline V gene (reference sequence). V lost 6 bases to trimming and J lost 0 bases, with 21 bases between them. The CDR3 sequence is 16 residues long. The CDR3 region is CSASPRLAQSSYEQYF. The DNA of the CDR3 is TGCAGTGCCTCGCCCCGGTTAGCGCAAAGCTCCTACGAGCAGTACTTC.

J is TRBJ2-1 and V is TRBV11-1; D gene unclear. Per the germline V gene, CDR1 is SGHAT and CDR2 is FQDESV (reference sequence). The V gene lost 4 bases and the J gene lost 5 bases, with 21 bases spanning the gap. This CDR3 region has 17 residues. For the CDR3, the DNA is TGTGCCAGCAGCTCCGGCTGGGCGGCTCTCGGAAACAATGAGCAGTTCTTC. Residues: CASSSGWAALGNNEQFF.

V usage is TRBV6-2 or TRBV6-3 and J usage is TRBJ2-1, with a possible D match to TRBD2 (5 bases). The CDR3 runs 14 residues. Trimming took off 4 bases at V and 9 bases at J, with 16 bases between the two ends. The germline gives CDR1 MNHEY, CDR2 SVGEGT. This CDR3 reads CASSSADFPSEQFF. The CDR3 nucleotides are TGTGCCAGCAGTTCCGCGGACTTTCCCAGTGAGCAGTTCTTC.

V and J are TRBV4-3 and TRBJ1-5, with D unclear. The CDR3 runs to 15 residues. V lost 4 bases, J lost 6 bases, and 16 bases lay in between. Germline V gene sequence: CDR1 LGHNA, CDR2 YSLEER. CDR3 sequence (DNA): TGCGCCAGCAGCCCTCGTGTTGGCGCCGGTCAGCCCCAGCATTTT. Translating gives CASSPRVGAGQPQHF.

This clonotype appeared once. CDR3 DNA: TGTGCCAGCAGCAAAAGTTCTCGACTAAGAGGCAGCCAGACCTACGAGCAGTACTTC. Translation: CASSKSSRLRGSQTYEQYF. The chain carries TRBV21-1 and TRBJ2-7; TRBD2, the table's D call, was not compared with the DNA. TRBV21-1 represents a pseudogene. This CDR3 comprises 19 residues.

The chain has TRBV7-9 and TRBJ2-3, with 8 nucleotides matching TRBD2. CDR1 and CDR2 (germline): SEHNR, FQNEAQ (reference sequence). V lost 7 bases and J lost 0; bases outside the gene matches: 6. The CDR3 runs 15 residues. CDR3 bases: TGTGCCAGCACCGAACGGGGGGGCAGCACAGATACGCAGTATTTT. This codes for CASTERGGSTDTQYF. The complete variable domain, with remaining parts taken from reference TRBV7-9 and TRBJ2-3, reads DTGVSQNPRHKITKRGQNVTFRCDPISEHNRLYWYRQTLGQGPEFLTYFQNEAQLEKSRLLSDRFSAERPKGSFSTLEIQRTEQGDSAMYLCASTERGGSTDTQYFGPGTRLTVL.

This chain connects TRBV12-3 or TRBV12-4 to TRBJ2-7; D ambiguous. The assigned J gene may be wrong: the sequence end matches TRBJ2-5 better. The CDR3 has 14 residues. The CDR3 nucleotides are TGTGCCAGCAGTTCACGGGTTCCTAACCCGACCCAGTACTTC. The encoded protein is CASSSRVPNPTQYF.

V is TRBV10-3 and J is TRBJ2-3; D perhaps matches TRBD1 (5 bases). The CDR3 runs to 14 residues. The germline gives CDR1 ENHRY, CDR2 SYGVKD. The V end was cut by 8 bases, the J end by 5 bases, with 17 bases between. The CDR3 loop reads CAIRGGTGQDTQYF. The CDR3 DNA sequence: TGTGCCATCCGTGGCGGAACAGGACAAGATACGCAGTATTTT.

V and J are TRBV9 and TRBJ1-1; no clear D gene. V was clipped by 3 bases and J by 1 base, with 19 bases between them. This CDR3 spans 17 amino acids. Germline values: CDR1 SGDLS, CDR2 YYNGEE. The CDR3 sequence: CASSETKIRGRNTEAFF. CDR3 DNA sequence: TGTGCCAGCAGCGAGACCAAGATACGAGGTAGGAACACTGAAGCTTTCTTT.

This clonotype was seen once. This CDR3 is CASSLAAGGRPQHF. CDR3 nucleotides: TGTGCCAGCAGTTTAGCGGCAGGAGGCCGGCCCCAGCATTTT. This chain joins TRBV12-3 or TRBV12-4 and TRBJ1-5, with unresolved D. Trimming took 0 bases from V and 9 from J, leaving 12 bases between them. The CDR3 is 14 residues long.

The chain recombines TRBV6-1 with TRBJ2-7; 7 nucleotides agree with TRBD1. In germline, CDR1 is MNHNS, CDR2 SASEGT. J gave up 5 bases and V 6 bases, and 10 bases lay outside the gene matches. CDR3 length equals 14 residues. CDR3 bases: TGTGCCAGCAGCCTCGAGACAGGGTCCAACGAGCAGTACTTC. It codes for CASSLETGSNEQYF.

Comment on this clonotype: This could be a read error, since a much larger clone is one nucleotide away. This chain joins TRBV12-3 or TRBV12-4 and TRBJ1-2; a possible D gene is TRBD1 (5 bases). The V gene lost 1 base and the J gene lost 5 bases, with 11 bases spanning the gap. The CDR3 spans 14 residues. This CDR3 is CASSLGPGHYGYTF. In DNA, the CDR3 is TGTGCCAGCAGTTTAGGCCCAGGGCATTATGGCTACACCTTC.

This chain's CDR3 is CSVEDSPYSGGGTDTQYF. The CDR3 DNA is TGCAGCGTTGAAGATTCCCCCTATAGCGGGGGGGGCACAGATACGCAGTATTTT. This sequence joins TRBV29-1 and TRBJ2-3; 11 nucleotides line up with TRBD2. Germline CDR1 SQVTM, CDR2 ANQGSEA. The CDR3 has 18 amino acids. V lost 0 bases to trimming and J lost 1 base; unmatched junction nucleotides: 9.

Of note for this clonotype: A read error is possible here, since a much larger clone lies one base away. The J gene is TRBJ2-5, the V gene TRBV7-9; 10 bases line up with TRBD2. Trimming cost V 5 bases and J 0 bases; bases outside gene matches: 3. CDR1 and CDR2 from the germline V gene are SEHNR and FQNEAQ (reference sequence). The CDR3 has 15 residues. In DNA, the CDR3 is TGTGCCAGCAGCCCCGGACTAGCGGACCAAGAGACCCAGTACTTC. Translating gives CASSPGLADQETQYF.

This clonotype is a singleton in its sample. The chain uses TRBV11-1 and TRBJ2-7, with a possible D match to TRBD2 (6 bases). The J call is in doubt because the DNA end fits TRBJ2-5 better. CDR3 length: 14 residues. The germline CDR1 and CDR2 sequences are SGHAT and FQDESV (reference sequence). In DNA, the CDR3 is TGTGCCAGCAGCTCGCGGCGGGGCCAGGAGACCCAGTACTTC. Its translation: CASSSRRGQETQYF.